These T cell receptor beta chains were read from a single sample in a study of T cell repertoires in cytomegalovirus infection. Using its own MiXCR run on the reads, TCRdb lists one record per CDR3 protein. The sample holds about 600,000 distinct CDR3 sequences, 20% to 25% seen once. Sample: CD8+ T cells from PBMCs. The source is a human donor in good health (CMV status not recorded). Some clones in this sample may be carry-over from other donors' samples. The CDR3 runs from the conserved cysteine through the conserved F or W. A D gene is named only where the DNA matches it firmly. Expanded clones get a size class; other rows say once, few or many, or leave the size out.

clone_size | d_call | j_call | v_call | cdr3_nt | cdr3_aa
- | - | TRBJ2-3 | TRBV18 | TGTGCCAGCTCACCAAGACCCGGGGATACGCAGTATTTT | CASSPRPGDTQYF
- | - | TRBJ1-4 | TRBV12-3/TRBV12-4 | TGTGCCAGCAGTTCGACAGGCGGTAATGAAAAACTGTTTTTT | CASSSTGGNEKLFF
- | TRBD1 | TRBJ2-2 | TRBV6-2/TRBV6-3 | TGTGCCAGCAGTTACTCGGCCAGGGGACAGGGATTAGCCGGGGAGCTGTTTTTT | CASSYSARGQGLAGELFF
- | TRBD2 | TRBJ2-1 | TRBV6-1 | TGTGCCAGCAGTTTCTCCGGTGTTAGCGGGGGCCACAATGAGCAGTTCTTC | CASSFSGVSGGHNEQFF
- | - | TRBJ1-1 | TRBV7-8 | TGTGCCAGCAGCTCCGACAGTGGGAACACTGAAGCTTTCTTT | CASSSDSGNTEAFF
- | - | TRBJ2-5 | TRBV28 | TGTGCCAGCAGGGATATGGGGCCGGAGACCCAGTACTTC | CASRDMGPETQYF
- | - | TRBJ2-1 | TRBV6-5 | TGTGCCAGCAGTTACATCGACCCCCGGGCCAATGAGCAGTTCTTC | CASSYIDPRANEQFF
- | - | TRBJ1-3 | TRBV7-9 | TGTGTCAGCAGCAGTACAAGCCCTGGAAACACCATATATTTT | CVSSSTSPGNTIYF
- | - | TRBJ2-2 | TRBV29-1 | TGCAGCGTCAGGACACCCAACACCGGGGAGCTGTTTTTT | CSVRTPNTGELFF
- | TRBD1 | TRBJ2-1 | TRBV7-8 | TGTGCCAGCAGCGCGACGGACAGGGATGAGCAGTTCTTC | CASSATDRDEQFF
many | - | TRBJ1-1 | TRBV12-5 | TGTGCTAGTGGCCTTACAGGGCGCACTGAAGCTTTCTTT | CASGLTGRTEAFF
- | - | TRBJ1-1 | TRBV12-5 | TGTGCTAGTGCCCTTTGGGGCGAAGCTTTCTTT | CASALWGEAFF
many | - | TRBJ2-1 | TRBV7-6 | TGTGCCAGCAGCTTAGGATTGGCCTACAATGAGCAGTTCTTC | CASSLGLAYNEQFF
- | - | TRBJ2-3 | TRBV19 | TGTGCCAGTAGTATCTGGGCAGCTAGCACAGATACGCAGTATTTT | CASSIWAASTDTQYF
- | - | TRBJ1-1 | TRBV12-5 | TGTGCCAGTACAACAGGAATGGAAGCTTTCTTT | CASTTGMEAFF
- | - | TRBJ2-1 | TRBV2 | TGTGCCACCCTAAGGACATCGCCTTACAATGAGCAGTTCTTC | CATLRTSPYNEQFF
many | - | TRBJ2-2 | TRBV11-2 | TGTGCCAGCAGCTGGGATCCGGGACAGAACACCGGGGAGCTGTTTTTT | CASSWDPGQNTGELFF
- | - | TRBJ1-5 | TRBV7-9 | TGTGCCAGCAGCTTGAAGGGGGATCAGCCCCAGCATTTT | CASSLKGDQPQHF
few | - | TRBJ2-5 | TRBV6-2/TRBV6-3 | TGTGCCAGCACCCCATCCTTGGTTCGAGAGACCCAGTACTTC | CASTPSLVRETQYF
many | TRBD1 | TRBJ2-1 | TRBV7-9 | TGTGCCAGCAGCTTAGACCTCCGGACAGGGAGTAATGAGCAGTTCTTC | CASSLDLRTGSNEQFF
- | TRBD1 | TRBJ2-1 | TRBV27 | TGTGCCAGCAGGCACCGACAGGGGTATGAGCAGTTCTTC | CASRHRQGYEQFF
- | - | TRBJ2-1 | TRBV5-1 | TGCGCCAGCAGCATATCGACACTGTACAATGAGCAGTTCTTC | CASSISTLYNEQFF
- | TRBD2 | TRBJ2-2 | TRBV5-1 | TGCGCCAGCAGGGGAGGGGACACCGGGGAGCTGTTTTTT | CASRGGDTGELFF
few | TRBD2 | TRBJ2-1 | TRBV6-2/TRBV6-3 | TGTGCCAGCTGGGGGGGTGAGCAGTTCTTC | CASWGGEQFF
- | - | TRBJ2-1 | TRBV29-1 | TGCAGCGCTGGGATCCCGGGGGTAGTTTACTCCTACAATGAGCAGTTCTTC | CSAGIPGVVYSYNEQFF
few | - | TRBJ2-2 | TRBV12-5 | TGTGCTAGTGGTTTGCAATCCAGGGGCATCACCGGGGAGCTGTTTTTT | CASGLQSRGITGELFF
few | TRBD2 | TRBJ2-1 | TRBV7-9 | TGTGCCAGCATCCTGGGACTAGCGGGCGAGCAGTTCTTC | CASILGLAGEQFF
- | TRBD1 | TRBJ1-1 | TRBV7-9 | TGTGCCAGCAGCTACAGGGGGCACACTGAAGCTTTCTTT | CASSYRGHTEAFF
- | TRBD1 | TRBJ1-1 | TRBV6-8 | TGTGCCAGCAGCTTACAGGGGGTGGCCACTGAAGCTTTCTTT | CASSLQGVATEAFF
- | - | TRBJ1-6 | TRBV6-1 | TGTGCCAGCAGCTATACCGGGACTGGAAGTTCACCCCTCCACTTT | CASSYTGTGSSPLHF
- | - | TRBJ2-3 | TRBV5-8 | TGTGCCAGCAGCTTGGGGGACGGCGACACAGATACGCAGTATTTT | CASSLGDGDTDTQYF
few | - | TRBJ2-5 | TRBV6-6 | TGTGCCAGCAGTTACTCGGTGTCAGGGGCCGGCCAAGAGACCCAGTACTTC | CASSYSVSGAGQETQYF
few | - | TRBJ2-5 | TRBV13 | TGTGCCAGCAGCGAACAGGGCGTTAAGACCCAGTACTTC | CASSEQGVKTQYF
few | - | TRBJ1-5 | TRBV25-1 | TGTGCCAGCAGTGACAATGGGGTAAGCAATCAGCCCCAGCATTTT | CASSDNGVSNQPQHF
- | - | TRBJ1-2 | TRBV14 | TGTGCCAGCAGCCAAGGCGACCTGGACGCCCGTTTCAATGGCTACACCTTC | CASSQGDLDARFNGYTF
- | - | TRBJ1-3 | TRBV9 | TGTGCCAGCAGCTCGAGGAACACCATATATTTT | CASSSRNTIYF
few | - | TRBJ2-5 | TRBV7-9 | TGTGCCAGCAGCGCAGACAGGGACTGGGAGACCCAGTACTTC | CASSADRDWETQYF
many | - | TRBJ2-2 | TRBV7-9 | TGTGCCAGCAGCGGGACGTCGAACACCGGGGAGCTGTTTTTT | CASSGTSNTGELFF
many | TRBD2 | TRBJ2-1 | TRBV27 | TGTGCCAGTAACCTAGCGGGGTACAATGAGCAGTTCTTC | CASNLAGYNEQFF
- | - | TRBJ1-3 | TRBV25-1 | TGTGCCAGCACCTCCCTTTCGGATTTAGCAGGAAACACCATATATTTT | CASTSLSDLAGNTIYF
- | - | TRBJ1-1 | TRBV20-1 | TGCAGCCCCGGCGGGGCCCCTGAAGCTTTCTTT | CSPGGAPEAFF
- | TRBD2 | TRBJ2-1 | TRBV29-1 | TGCAGCGTTGAAGCACGGGGGGGTGAGCAGTTCTTC | CSVEARGGEQFF
- | - | TRBJ2-1 | TRBV6-2/TRBV6-3 | TGTGCCAGCAGTAACCCGGGACGTCCCTACAATGAGCAGTTCTTC | CASSNPGRPYNEQFF
- | TRBD2 | TRBJ2-1 | TRBV4-3 | TGCGCCAGCAGCCCCTCGGACACTAGCGGGGGGACCGCTATTGAGCAGTTCTTC | CASSPSDTSGGTAIEQFF
few | - | TRBJ1-1 | TRBV13 | TGTGCCAGCAGCTCAGCGAGGGAGAACACTGAAGCTTTCTTT | CASSSARENTEAFF
- | - | TRBJ1-2 | TRBV24-1 | TGTGCCACCAGTGCAGCGGACGGCGCGACGAGTGGCTACACCTTC | CATSAADGATSGYTF
- | - | TRBJ1-2 | TRBV29-1 | TGCAGCGTTGCAGGGGAGAACTGGGATGGCTACACCTTC | CSVAGENWDGYTF
few | - | TRBJ2-5 | TRBV6-5 | TGTGCCAGCAGTTACGCGGGGCAAGAGACCCAGTACTTC | CASSYAGQETQYF
many | TRBD1 | TRBJ1-1 | TRBV7-6 | TGTGCCAGCAGCTCCACAGGGGGCTCTGAAGCTTTCTTT | CASSSTGGSEAFF
- | - | TRBJ1-1 | TRBV9 | TGTGCCAGCAGCCCTCGGTGGGGTATGAACACTGAAGCTTTCTTT | CASSPRWGMNTEAFF
many | - | TRBJ2-1 | TRBV7-6 | TGTGCCAGCAGCCCGAAGTATGAGCAGTTCTTC | CASSPKYEQFF
- | - | TRBJ1-4 | TRBV20-1 | TGCAGTGCGAGGGACCAACGAGGTGAAAAACTGTTTTTT | CSARDQRGEKLFF
many | - | TRBJ1-2 | TRBV11-2 | TGTGCCAGCATCGGGGTAGCCAACTATGGCTACACCTTC | CASIGVANYGYTF
few | TRBD2 | TRBJ2-1 | TRBV12-3/TRBV12-4 | TGTGCCAGCAGTTCGATAGCGGGGAATGAGCAGTTCTTC | CASSSIAGNEQFF
many | - | TRBJ1-2 | TRBV6-5 | TGTGCCAGCAGTTACTACCAGGGGATTCTAGATGGCTACACCTTC | CASSYYQGILDGYTF
- | TRBD2 | TRBJ2-1 | TRBV7-9 | TGTGCCAGCCTACTAGCGGGCGATGAGCAGTTCTTC | CASLLAGDEQFF